This T cell receptor beta chain was observed in a study of Graves' ophthalmopathy and Graves' hyperthyroidism. CDR1 is DFQATT, CDR2 SNEGSKA, per germline (reference sequence). The CDR3 loop spans 12 amino acids. Among the exclusions were patients with other autoimmune diseases, uncontrolled infections, pregnancy or lactation. On this clonotype: Its antigen is still unknown. A junction end diverges from the germline sequence, so it may reflect a read error.

The authors amplified TCR beta CDR3 regions, and they did so from RNA transcripts for repertoire sequencing. HTBI primers were employed in first-round RT-PCR, then a second-round multiplex PCR followed. Each CDR3 protein is one row after TCRdb ran MiXCR on the multiplex PCR reads. The sample lists hundreds of thousands of distinct CDR3 sequences, approximately 42% occurring once. Notes on the study in general: Blood repertoires reportedly contained most expanded thyroid clonotypes above 0.001 frequency.

The chain uses TRBV20-1 and TRBJ1-2; D might be TRBD1 (5 bases). Sequenced sample: peripheral blood. The source is an adult man with Graves' ophthalmopathy. CDR3 coding DNA: TGCAATGCTTCCGAGACAGTAAGCGGCTACACCTTC. This translates into CNASETVSGYTF.